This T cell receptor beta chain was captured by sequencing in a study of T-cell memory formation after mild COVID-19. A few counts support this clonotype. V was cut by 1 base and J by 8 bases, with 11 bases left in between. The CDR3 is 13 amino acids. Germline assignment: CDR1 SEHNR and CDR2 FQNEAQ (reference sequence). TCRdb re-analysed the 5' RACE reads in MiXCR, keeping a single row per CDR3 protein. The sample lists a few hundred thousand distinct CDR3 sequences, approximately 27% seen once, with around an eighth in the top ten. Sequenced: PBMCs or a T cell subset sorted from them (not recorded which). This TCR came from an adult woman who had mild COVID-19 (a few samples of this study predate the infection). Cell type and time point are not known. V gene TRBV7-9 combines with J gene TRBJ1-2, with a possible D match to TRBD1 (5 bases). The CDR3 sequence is CASSLEKGSGYTF. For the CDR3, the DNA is TGTGCCAGCAGCTTAGAAAAGGGGAGCGGCTACACCTTC. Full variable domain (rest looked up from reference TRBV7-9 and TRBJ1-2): DTGVSQNPRHKITKRGQNVTFRCDPISEHNRLYWYRQTLGQGPEFLTYFQNEAQLEKSRLLSDRFSAERPKGSFSTLEIQRTEQGDSAMYLCASSLEKGSGYTFGSGTRLTVV.